This T cell receptor beta chain was identified in a study of vaccination effects on CD4 cells after COVID-19. An approximately ten-day culture period preceded the isolation of CD4+ T cells. Vaccine administered to participants consisted of two doses of either BNT162b2 or mRNA-1273. To note about this clone: Its antigen remains unknown.

Assay used: immunoSEQ multiplex PCR; TCRdb lists only in-frame clones, some missing. The repertoire has about 40,000 clones, 55% to 80% of them found once; the top ten carry approximately 8%. The clonotype was recovered from a human donor who received a COVID-19 vaccine. This sample comprised CD4+ T cells from PBMCs cultured without peptide, obtained after COVID-19 vaccination.

The CDR3 nucleotides are TGTGCCAGCAGCGTAGGACAGGGGCCTCTCTCCTACGAGCAGTACTTC. Translated, it gives CASSVGQGPLSYEQYF. The chain has TRBV9 and TRBJ2-7; 8 bases agree with TRBD1. Trimming at V came to 0 bases and at J to 0 bases, leaving 5 bases not matched to a gene. There are 16 residues in the CDR3. Looked up from germline, CDR1 is SGDLS and CDR2 is YYNGEE.